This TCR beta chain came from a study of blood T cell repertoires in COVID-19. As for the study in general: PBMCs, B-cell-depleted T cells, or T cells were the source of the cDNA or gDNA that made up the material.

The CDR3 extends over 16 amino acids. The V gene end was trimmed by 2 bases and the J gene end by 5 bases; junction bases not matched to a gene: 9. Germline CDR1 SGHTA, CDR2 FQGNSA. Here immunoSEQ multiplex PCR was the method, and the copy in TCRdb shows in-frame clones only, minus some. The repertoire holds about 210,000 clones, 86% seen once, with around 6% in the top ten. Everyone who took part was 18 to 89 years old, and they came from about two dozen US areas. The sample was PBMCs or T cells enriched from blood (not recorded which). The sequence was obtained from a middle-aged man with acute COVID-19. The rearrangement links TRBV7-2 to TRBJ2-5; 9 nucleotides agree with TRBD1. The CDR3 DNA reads TGTGCCAGCAGCTTAAGTCGACAGGGGGGATGGGAGACCCAGTACTTC. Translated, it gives CASSLSRQGGWETQYF.